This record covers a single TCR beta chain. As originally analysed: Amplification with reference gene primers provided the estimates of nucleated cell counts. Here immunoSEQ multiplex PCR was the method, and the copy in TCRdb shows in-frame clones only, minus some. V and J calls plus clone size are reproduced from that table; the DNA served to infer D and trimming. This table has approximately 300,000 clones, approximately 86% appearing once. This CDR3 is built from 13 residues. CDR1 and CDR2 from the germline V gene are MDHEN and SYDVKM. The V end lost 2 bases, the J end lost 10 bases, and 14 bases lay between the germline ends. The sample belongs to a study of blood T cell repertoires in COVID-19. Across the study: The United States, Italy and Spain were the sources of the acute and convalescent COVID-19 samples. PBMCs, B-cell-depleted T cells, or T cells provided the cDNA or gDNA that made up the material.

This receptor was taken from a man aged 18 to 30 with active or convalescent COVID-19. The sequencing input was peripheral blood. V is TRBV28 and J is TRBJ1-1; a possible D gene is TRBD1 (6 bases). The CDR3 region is CASSLGGEGVAFF. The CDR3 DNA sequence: TGTGCCAGCAGTTTAGGGGGAGAGGGGGTAGCTTTCTTT.